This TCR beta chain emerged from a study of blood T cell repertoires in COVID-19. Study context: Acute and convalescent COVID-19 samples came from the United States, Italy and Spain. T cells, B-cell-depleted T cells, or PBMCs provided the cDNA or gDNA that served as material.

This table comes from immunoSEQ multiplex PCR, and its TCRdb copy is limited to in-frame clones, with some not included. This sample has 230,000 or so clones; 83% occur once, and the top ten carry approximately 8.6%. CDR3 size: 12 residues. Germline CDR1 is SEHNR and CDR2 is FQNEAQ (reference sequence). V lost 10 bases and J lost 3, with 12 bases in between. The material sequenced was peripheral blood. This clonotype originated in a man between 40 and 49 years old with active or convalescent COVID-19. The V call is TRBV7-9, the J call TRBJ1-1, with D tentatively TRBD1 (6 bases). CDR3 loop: CAIGSGDTEAFF. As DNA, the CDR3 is TGTGCCATCGGATCAGGGGACACTGAAGCTTTCTTT.